The 5 T cell receptor beta chains given below trace back to one sample, sequenced in a study of metastatic and nonmetastatic thyroid tumors. Thyroid surgery was performed in patients who had received no treatment beforehand. TCRdb re-called the PCR reads via MiXCR. This sample carries tens of thousands of clones, over 20% of them seen once, and the ten largest clones take 3.5% to 4%. The sample taken for sequencing was blood. The source of these receptors is a male donor with papillary thyroid cancer or a benign thyroid nodule (not recorded which). Some clones in this sample may be carry-over from other donors' samples.

Many counts were recorded for this clone. The chain has TRBV28 and TRBJ2-5; D ambiguous. Between the trimmed V and J ends, which lost 6 bases and 5 bases, there was a span of 19 bases. CDR3 length: 15 residues. Germline-derived CDR1 and CDR2 are MDHEN and SYDVKM. For the CDR3, the DNA is TGTGCCAGCAGCCCAGACCGTCTCCCCCCCGAGACCCAGTACTTC. It translates to CASSPDRLPPETQYF.

This clone was found a few times. The V and J genes are TRBV4-1 and TRBJ2-6; 10 bases line up with TRBD2. The J segment lost 0 bases and the V segment lost 0 bases, leaving 11 bases of the junction unmatched. Germline V gives CDR1 MGHRA, CDR2 YSYEKL. The CDR3 is 21 residues long. The CDR3, as DNA: TGCGCCAGCAGCCAAGATCGAGCGCTAGCGGGGGCCTCCTCTGGGGCCAACGTCCTGACTTTC. Translation gives CASSQDRALAGASSGANVLTF.

The J gene is TRBJ2-7, the V gene TRBV5-4; D remains unclear. CDR3 length: 18 residues. Germline CDR1 SGHNT, CDR2 YYREEE (reference sequence). Trimming took 2 bases from V and 0 from J, leaving 21 bases between them. The CDR3 DNA sequence: TGTGCCAGCAGCTTAGTCCCATACTCTCTAAACCGCTCCTACGAGCAGTACTTC. Translated: CASSLVPYSLNRSYEQYF. The variable domain in full, completed from reference TRBV5-4 and TRBJ2-7, reads ETGVTQSPTHLIKTRGQQVTLRCSSQSGHNTVSWYQQALGQGPQFIFQYYREEENGRGNFPPRFSGLQFPNYSSELNVNALELDDSALYLCASSLVPYSLNRSYEQYFGPGTRLTVT.

J is TRBJ2-1 and V is TRBV11-2; 15 bases are shared with TRBD2. V shed 6 bases and J 8 bases; nucleotides not matched to a gene: 5. This CDR3 is built from 15 residues. Germline CDR1 and CDR2: SGHAT and FQNNGV. The CDR3 spells CASRSGLAGGYEQFF. CDR3 bases: TGTGCCAGCAGATCCGGACTAGCGGGAGGGTATGAGCAGTTCTTC.

In its sample, this clone was seen many times. The chain uses TRBV20-1 and TRBJ1-5; 7 nucleotides match TRBD1. Trimming cost V 7 bases and J 0 bases; bases outside gene matches: 9. The CDR3 sequence is 15 residues long. Per germline, CDR1 DFQATT and CDR2 SNEGSKA (reference sequence). The CDR3 DNA sequence: TGCAGTGTAGCGACAGGGTATTATAGCAATCAGCCCCAGCATTTT. Its translation is CSVATGYYSNQPQHF.